This T cell receptor beta chain was identified in a study of blood T cell repertoires in COVID-19. Clones were sequenced by immunoSEQ multiplex PCR, and TCRdb holds only the in-frame ones, with some missing. Here the sample spans a few hundred thousand clones, around four fifths being singletons. Per the germline V gene, CDR1 is SNHLY and CDR2 is FYNNEI. The CDR3 runs to 14 residues. Trimming pared 3 bases from V and 8 bases from J, leaving 16 bases between. Source material: peripheral blood. This receptor was identified in a woman in her forties or fifties with acute or convalescent COVID-19. The rearrangement joins TRBV2 to TRBJ1-2; D perhaps matches TRBD1 (6 bases). The CDR3 protein is CASSDRGMAGGYTF. The CDR3 bases are TGTGCCAGCAGTGACAGGGGAATGGCAGGCGGCTACACCTTC.